The clone carrying this TCR beta chain has only one observation. Repertoires were generated with immunoSEQ multiplex PCR, while TCRdb's copy carries only in-frame clones and drops some. The sample contains about 75,000 clones, roughly 90% of which appear only once. V dropped 0 bases and J dropped 6 bases, with 11 bases sitting between them. The CDR3 runs to 15 residues. CDR1 and CDR2 from the germline V gene are LGHNA and YSLEER. This record belongs to a study of blood T cell repertoires in COVID-19. The TCR comes from a human donor in a cohort sampled during active COVID-19. Sequencing was done on a sample of peripheral blood. The rearrangement uses TRBV4-3 and TRBJ2-2; perhaps TRBD1 as D (8 bases). The DNA for the CDR3 is TGCGCCAGCAGCCAAGATACAGGGGGGGCCGGGGAGCTGTTTTTT. It codes for CASSQDTGGAGELFF.